This record concerns one TCR beta chain sequence. Its specific antigen is unknown. One base away there is no much larger clone; base qualities are not given. These data are taken from a study of blood T cells in healthy people across ages (dated by TCRdb to the mid-2010s). Background for the entire study: In model experiments, template switching captured roughly one uniquely barcoded TCR beta cDNA molecule for every two T cells. Age-related changes in TCR beta repertoire diversity were measured in the study by deep sequencing normalized with unique cDNA molecular identifiers. The donors were divided into four age groups: young (average 16 years), middle-aged (almost 40), aged (approximately 59) and long-lived (about 80). To avoid experimental bias, donors of different ages were randomly spread across the sequencing lanes. Using the same blood draw, the study looked at two additional independent replicas of 1 million unique cDNA reads for two donors, one aged 18 to 30 and the other aged 80 or older.

To prepare the library, 5' RACE was applied. Sequencing took place on an Illumina HiSeq 2500. The second PCR ran for roughly 6 to 11 cycles and used a J-beta primer mix along with a sample-barcoded 5' primer. Each TCR beta cDNA molecule received a unique molecular identifier from a template-switch 5' adaptor carrying 12 random nucleotides. At least 2.5 million CDR3-containing paired-end reads were obtained from each sample. The Mint cDNA synthesis kit, primed by a TRBC-specific oligonucleotide, was used to synthesize first-strand cDNA from all RNA. After uracil-DNA glycosylase treatment, a first 18-cycle PCR used universal primers M1SS and BC2_uni_R on all cDNA. The original methods were these. For normalization, 1 million high-quality reads, each with a distinct molecular identifier, were randomly selected from each sample. Reads sharing molecular identifiers were discarded rather than binned into consensus sequences. MiTCR, with a Q25 quality threshold and the strictest error-elimination algorithm, was used for CDR3 identification, clonotype clustering and error correction. A nonparametric unseen species model using Euler transformation provided a lower-bound estimate of total TCR beta diversity. Using fastp trimming at Q25 and MiXCR clonotype assembly, TCRdb reanalyzed the public sequencing data and kept in-frame beta chains. Rows matching on CDR3 protein sequence are summarized as one entry with the most common DNA and genes. In this record, the V and J calls reflect TCRdb's handling and not the investigators' own analysis. The sample table contains 1.2 million to 1.5 million distinct CDR3 sequences; only one count was recorded for around 39% of them. 6.5% to 10% of the sample belongs to the ten largest clones.

Findings and caveats that apply to the study as a whole: As age increased, observed TCR beta diversity per million T cells dropped in a roughly linear way, and a significant reduction was already evident by age about 36. Estimates of total diversity based on one million sequenced T cells were regarded as lower bounds and as underestimates. Because profiling used bulk unsorted PBMCs, naive and antigen-experienced compartments could not be compared conclusively. Compared with the aged group, the long-lived group had more naive CD4+ T cells, fewer expanded clones and increased TCR diversity, a pattern suggesting age selection. Donor CMV infection status was unknown, potentially confounding age-related changes in expanded clonotypes. There was a strong correlation between observed TCR beta diversity and the percentage of naive T cells measured by flow cytometry.

Systemically healthy Caucasian individuals from Russia, some 36 in total and aged about 6 to 90 years, were included as donors. Each donor gave 8 to 10 milliliters of peripheral blood, drawn into EDTA-treated Vacutainer tubes. PBMCs were isolated by Ficoll-Paque density-gradient centrifugation, with at least 7 million obtained per sample. Total RNA was extracted from PBMCs with Trizol reagent, with at least 5.5 micrograms obtained per sample. The percentages of naive CD45RAhigh/CD27high T cells were determined by flow cytometry on a PBMC aliquot from every donor. The origin of this receptor is a young woman in good health. Sequenced: blood.

The DNA sequence is as follows: TGCGCCAGCAGCTTGGACACAGGGAAGACAGATACGCAGTATTTT. This is translated as CASSLDTGKTDTQYF. Rearrangement joined TRBV5-1 to TRBJ2-3; the D gene is perhaps TRBD1, on 6 matching bases. Relative to germline, V is 0 bases shorter and J is 3 bases shorter, with 11 bases between their ends. The CDR3 runs 15 amino acids, cysteine and phenylalanine included. Just CDR3 DNA is preserved here, 45 bases in frame from base 1. CDR1 SGHRS and CDR2 YFSETQ were looked up in the germline V gene.